The sequence of this T cell receptor beta chain was determined in a study of regulatory T cells in long-lasting Graves disease. The CDR3 extends over 15 amino acids. Deletions cut 4 bases from V and 5 bases from J, with 18 bases between. Germline CDR1 and CDR2: SGHDT and YYEEEE. This clonotype has a handful of counts. Arm-PCR of CDR3 regions and iRepertoire HTBI primers were the basis on which TCR beta libraries were built. TCRdb independently ran MiXCR on the multiplex PCR reads; one entry per CDR3 protein. The sample records around 400,000 distinct CDR3 sequences, 21% being singletons. The time point is: persistent/refractory GD, antithyroid drugs over 5 years with positive TRAb. PBMC RNA was the source of the TCR library.

The chain combines TRBV5-6 with TRBJ1-2; the D gene is possibly TRBD1 (5 bases). Sequenced here: peripheral blood mononuclear cells (PBMCs), sampled when the disease was refractory, from a patient treated with antithyroid drugs. The clonotype originates from a female donor with Graves disease. The CDR3 region is CASSRVRGSGYGYTF. DNA of the CDR3: TGTGCCAGCAGCAGAGTTCGGGGGTCAGGGTATGGCTACACCTTC. The full variable domain, completed using reference TRBV5-6 and TRBJ1-2, is DAGVTQSPTHLIKTRGQQVTLRCSPKSGHDTVSWYQQALGQGPQFIFQYYEEEERQRGNFPDRFSGHQFPNYSSELNVNALLLGDSALYLCASSRVRGSGYGYTFGSGTRLTVV.